Shown below are 9 T cell receptor beta chains from a single sample sequenced in a study of T cells in tumors after PD-1 blockade. Profiling relied on immunoSEQ multiplex PCR, and the TCRdb table lists in-frame clones only, not all of them. The sample has approximately 48,000 clones, 81% seen once; the top ten hold 4% to 4.5%. Sample: PBMCs, taken before anti-PD-1 treatment. These receptors were taken from a human donor with basal cell carcinoma.

Here the CDR3 reads CASSPGTGGYEQYF. The CDR3 DNA is TGCGCCAGCAGCCCCGGGACAGGGGGCTACGAGCAGTACTTC. The rearrangement uses TRBV4-1 and TRBJ2-7; the match to TRBD1 covers 11 bases. CDR3 size: 14 residues. The J segment lost 3 bases and the V segment lost 4 bases, leaving 2 bases of the junction unmatched. Germline CDR1 and CDR2: MGHRA and YSYEKL.

The chain employs TRBV7-8 and TRBJ1-2; D ambiguous. The V end lost 1 base, the J end lost 4 bases, and 10 bases lay between the germline ends. From germline, CDR1 is SGHVS and CDR2 FQNEAQ. This CDR3 has 14 residues. In DNA, the CDR3 is TGTGCCAGCAGCTTAGATAGGAGGTCCTATGGCTACACCTTC. Protein: CASSLDRRSYGYTF.

The chain employs TRBV6-5 and TRBJ1-5; tentative D call: TRBD1 (5 bases). V gave up 4 bases and J gave up 1 base, with 11 bases separating them. This CDR3 contains 15 residues. CDR1 MNHEY and CDR2 SVGAGI come from the germline V gene. This chain's CDR3 is CASSSQARSNQPQHF. As DNA, the CDR3 is TGTGCCAGCAGTTCACAGGCACGGAGCAATCAGCCCCAGCATTTT.

The genes are TRBV10-3 and TRBJ1-1; 9 bases are shared with TRBD1. The CDR3 contains 15 residues. J lost 2 bases, V lost 8 bases, and 9 bases had no gene match. Germline V gene data show CDR1 as ENHRY and CDR2 as SYGVKD. The CDR3 DNA is TGTGCCATCCAGGGGGACAGGGCCCCAAACACTGAAGCTTTCTTT. It translates to CAIQGDRAPNTEAFF.

The chain couples TRBV28 to TRBJ1-5; no firm D call. The germline V gene encodes CDR1 MDHEN and CDR2 SYDVKM. The CDR3 totals 16 residues. The V gene lost 6 bases and the J gene lost 0 bases, with 15 bases spanning the gap. The CDR3 coding sequence is TGTGCCAGCAGACTCCGGACCGTATATAGCAATCAGCCCCAGCATTTT. This gives the protein CASRLRTVYSNQPQHF. Full variable domain (remainder filled in from reference TRBV28 and TRBJ1-5): DVKVTQSSRYLVKRTGEKVFLECVQDMDHENMFWYRQDPGLGLRLIYFSYDVKMKEKGDIPEGYSVSREKKERFSLILESASTNQTSMYLCASRLRTVYSNQPQHFGDGTRLSIL.

V is TRBV28 and J is TRBJ1-2, with TRBD1 identical over 8 bases. CDR1 and CDR2 from the germline V gene are MDHEN and SYDVKM. This CDR3 has 17 amino acids. V dropped 4 bases and J dropped 2; count of bases not matched to a gene: 12. DNA for the CDR3: TGTGCCAGCAGTTCCAGGACAGGGAGCACCCCAAACTATGGCTACACCTTC. It specifies CASSSRTGSTPNYGYTF.

The rearrangement uses TRBV19 and TRBJ1-3; D remains ambiguous. The V and J ends lost 3 bases and 0 bases respectively, with 12 bases between them. Germline lookup yields CDR1 LNHDA and CDR2 SQIVND (reference sequence). This CDR3 has 16 residues. CDR3 sequence reads: CASSIRLGSSGNTIYF. CDR3 sequence (DNA): TGTGCCAGTAGTATTCGACTCGGCAGCTCTGGAAACACCATATATTTT.

This rearrangement joins TRBV6-6 to TRBJ1-4; TRBD1 matches at 7 bases. Looked up from germline, CDR1 is MNHNY and CDR2 is SVGAGI (reference sequence). Germline trimming cut 5 bases from V and 6 bases from J; bases unmatched to any gene: 15. The CDR3 extends over 17 amino acids. CDR3 loop: CASSGSGRAGTDEKLFF. The CDR3 DNA reads TGTGCCAGCAGTGGATCGGGGCGGGCAGGGACAGATGAAAAACTGTTTTTT.

The chain carries TRBV28 and TRBJ1-2, with 7 bases that match TRBD1. The CDR3 is 15 residues long. Unmatched junction bases numbered 13, after V lost 6 bases and J lost 6 bases. Germline-derived CDR1 and CDR2 are MDHEN and SYDVKM. CDR3: CASRPPTDREDGYTF. CDR3 in DNA: TGTGCCAGCAGACCGCCAACCGACAGGGAAGATGGCTACACCTTC.